Below, 2 T cell receptor beta chains from the same sample are listed, as sequenced in a study of T cell responses to AZD1222 COVID-19 vaccine. Assay: immunoSEQ multiplex PCR; the TCRdb copy retains only in-frame clones and omits some. The sample contains 25,000 to 30,000 clones, around 93% of which appear only once. The sequencing here drew on peripheral blood, taken 28 days after the second AZD1222 dose. The origin of the receptors is an adult who received the AZD1222 COVID-19 vaccine.

The V call is TRBV24-1, the J call TRBJ2-5; 9 bases fit TRBD1. Unmatched junction bases numbered 13, after V lost 7 bases and J lost 5 bases. The CDR3 sequence is 16 residues long. The germline V gene has CDR1 KGHDR and CDR2 SFDVKD. The CDR3 spells CATSLGGQGRRETQYF. As DNA, the CDR3 is TGTGCCACCAGCTTGGGAGGACAGGGGCGAAGGGAGACCCAGTACTTC.

The rearrangement uses TRBV15 and TRBJ2-1, with 9 bases lining up with TRBD2. The CDR3 is made up of 15 amino acids. The ends lost 3 bases at V and 1 base at J; junction bases unmatched: 1. Germline V gene lookup returns CDR1 LNHNV and CDR2 YYDKDF (reference sequence). This chain's CDR3 is CATSRREGSYNEQFF. In DNA, the CDR3 is TGTGCCACCAGCAGGCGGGAGGGGTCCTACAATGAGCAGTTCTTC.